This TCR beta chain was obtained from a study of blood T cell repertoires in COVID-19. Study summary: T cells, B-cell-depleted T cells, or PBMCs provided the cDNA or gDNA that served as material.

This clone was counted once. Produced via immunoSEQ multiplex PCR; TCRdb's table is partial and in-frame only. The sample gives about 310,000 clones, about nine tenths of which show up once; 1% is in the top ten. Germline CDR1 is DFQATT and CDR2 is SNEGSKA (reference sequence). The J segment lost 2 bases and the V segment lost 3 bases, leaving 7 bases of the junction unmatched. CDR3 size: 15 residues. The sample was peripheral blood. This sequence originates from a man aged 45-65 years with active or convalescent COVID-19. The rearrangement uses TRBV20-1 and TRBJ1-2, with 9 bases fitting TRBD1. Here the CDR3 DNA reads TGCAGTGCTAGTGCCGGACAGGGGCTCAACTATGGCTACACCTTC. The encoded protein is CSASAGQGLNYGYTF.